What follows are 29 T cell receptor beta chains derived from one specimen sequenced in a study of blood T cell repertoires in COVID-19. The protocol was immunoSEQ multiplex PCR, while the TCRdb copy is restricted to in-frame clones and leaves out a portion. The sample holds about 50,000 clones, 70% to 90% seen once. Material for sequencing was peripheral blood. The receptors originated from a middle-aged man with active COVID-19.

The gene calls are TRBV29-1 and TRBJ2-1; D is undetermined. The V and J ends lost 4 bases and 9 bases respectively, with 7 bases between them. CDR1 and CDR2 (germline): SQVTM, ANQGSEA. The CDR3 has 10 amino acids. The CDR3 spells CSVVSVEQFF. CDR3 sequence (DNA): TGCAGCGTTGTATCGGTTGAGCAGTTCTTC.

V usage is TRBV10-3 and J usage is TRBJ2-1; D call uncertain. This CDR3 comprises 15 residues. Deletions cut 3 bases from V and 7 bases from J, with 16 bases between. The germline V gene encodes CDR1 ENHRY and CDR2 SYGVKD. CDR3 nucleotides: TGTGCCATCAGTGAACGCTCATGGGCCGGAAATGAGCAGTTCTTC. Translation gives CAISERSWAGNEQFF.

The chain carries TRBV15 and TRBJ1-1; D call uncertain. CDR1 and CDR2 (germline): LNHNV, YYDKDF (reference sequence). Trimming removed 3 bases at V and 5 bases at J, with 10 bases between. The CDR3 extends over 13 amino acids. The CDR3 bases are TGTGCCACCAGCAGGGGGAGGAGAACTGAAGCTTTCTTT. Protein: CATSRGRRTEAFF.

This chain links TRBV4-1 with TRBJ2-1, with 8 nucleotides matching TRBD1. Per the germline V gene, CDR1 is MGHRA and CDR2 is YSYEKL. CDR3 size: 17 residues. V lost 8 bases and J lost 6; bases outside the gene matches: 18. CDR3 nucleotide sequence: TGCGCCAGCCGACGAATAACCGGACAGGGATTAAGCAATGAGCAGTTCTTC. Protein sequence: CASRRITGQGLSNEQFF.

The gene calls are TRBV12-3 or TRBV12-4 and TRBJ1-1; D is unresolved. The germline V and J ends were trimmed by 8 bases and 1 base, with 8 bases remaining between them. The CDR3 is 12 amino acids. The CDR3 region has the DNA TGTGCCAGCGGCGGGGAGAACACTGAAGCTTTCTTT. Amino acids: CASGGENTEAFF.

The chain couples TRBV10-1 to TRBJ2-7; no clear D gene. CDR1 is WNHNN and CDR2 is SYGVQD in the germline V gene (reference sequence). Trimming removed 2 bases at V and 2 bases at J, with 7 bases between. CDR3 length: 13 residues. CDR3 loop: CASSEAAAYEQYF. In nucleotides, the CDR3 is TGCGCCAGCAGTGAGGCGGCAGCCTACGAGCAGTACTTC.

The J gene is TRBJ2-1, the V gene TRBV7-9; 10 bases map to TRBD2. Germline trimming cut 5 bases from V and 8 bases from J; bases unmatched to any gene: 9. The CDR3 runs to 15 residues. Germline V lookup: CDR1 SEHNR, CDR2 FQNEAQ (reference sequence). The CDR3: CASSTLAGVRDEQFF. CDR3 bases: TGTGCCAGCAGCACTCTAGCGGGAGTGCGAGATGAGCAGTTCTTC.

The chain has TRBV9 and TRBJ2-7, with 7 bases that match TRBD2. This CDR3 is built from 15 residues. In germline, CDR1 is SGDLS, CDR2 YYNGEE. V was clipped by 0 bases and J by 6 bases; unmatched bases: 9. DNA of the CDR3: TGTGCCAGCAGCGTAGAGGGCGGGAGCATAGGCGAGCAGTACTTC. This sequence encodes CASSVEGGSIGEQYF.

The V call is TRBV6-5, the J call TRBJ1-2; no firm D call. Per the germline V gene, CDR1 is MNHEY and CDR2 is SVGAGI. Trimming removed 4 bases from V and 4 bases from J, with 13 bases in between. The CDR3 has 14 residues. CDR3 residues: CASSSGFASYGYTF. CDR3 DNA: TGTGCCAGCAGTTCCGGGTTCGCAAGCTATGGCTACACCTTC.

The V and J genes are TRBV30 and TRBJ1-5, with D tentatively TRBD1 (6 bases). Looked up from germline, CDR1 is GTSNPN and CDR2 is SVGIG (reference sequence). The CDR3 consists of 13 residues. V was cut by 4 bases and J by 6 bases, with 13 bases left in between. CDR3 sequence (DNA): TGTGCCTGGAAGGGCCAGGGGACTCAGCCCCAGCATTTT. Protein sequence: CAWKGQGTQPQHF.

The chain couples TRBV10-3 to TRBJ2-7; D possibly corresponds to TRBD2 (5 bases). The V gene lost 6 bases and the J gene lost 2 bases, with 14 bases spanning the gap. The germline gives CDR1 ENHRY, CDR2 SYGVKD. The CDR3 contains 14 residues. The CDR3 bases are TGTGCCATCAGAACTACAAACGGGACCTACGAGCAGTACTTC. It yields the protein CAIRTTNGTYEQYF.

The chain combines TRBV25-1 with TRBJ2-3; 8 positions agree with TRBD2. J was trimmed by 2 bases and V by 1 base; bases with no gene match: 2. The germline V gene encodes CDR1 MGHDK and CDR2 SYGVNS. The CDR3 extends over 15 amino acids. This chain's CDR3 is CASSELAGITDTQYF. CDR3 bases: TGTGCCAGCAGTGAATTAGCGGGAATCACAGATACGCAGTATTTT.

The CDR3 here is CASSRLAGGRVNEQFF. Written as DNA, the CDR3 is TGTGCCAGCAGCCGACTAGCGGGAGGGAGGGTCAATGAGCAGTTCTTC. The chain has TRBV14 and TRBJ2-1, with 14 bases aligning to TRBD2. The CDR3 contains 16 residues. Losses at the gene ends were 4 bases for V and 6 bases for J; bases not matched to a gene: 5. Germline V gene data show CDR1 as SGHDN and CDR2 as FVKESK. The full variable domain, completed using reference TRBV14 and TRBJ2-1, is EAGVTQFPSHSVIEKGQTVTLRCDPISGHDNLYWYRRVMGKEIKFLLHFVKESKQDESGMPNNRFLAERTGGTYSTLKVQPAELEDSGVYFCASSRLAGGRVNEQFFGPGTRLTVL.

The chain carries TRBV5-1 and TRBJ2-3; D gene unclear. The germline CDR1 and CDR2 sequences are SGHRS and YFSETQ. Between the trimmed V and J ends, which lost 3 bases and 2 bases, there was a span of 10 bases. This CDR3 comprises 14 residues. The CDR3 reads CASSSVLPTDTQYF. In DNA, the CDR3 is TGCGCCAGCAGCTCCGTACTGCCCACAGATACGCAGTATTTT.

This rearrangement joins TRBV6-5 to TRBJ2-4; 9 nucleotides agree with TRBD2. The CDR3 loop spans 16 amino acids. Trimming at V came to 4 bases and at J to 2 bases, leaving 6 bases not matched to a gene. From germline, CDR1 is MNHEY and CDR2 SVGAGI. The DNA for the CDR3 is TGTGCCAGCAGTTTAACGGCGGGAGGGTCCAAAAACATTCAGTACTTC. As protein: CASSLTAGGSKNIQYF.

This clone was seen just once. V and J are TRBV18 and TRBJ2-5; TRBD2 agrees at 12 bases. The CDR3 loop spans 16 amino acids. V dropped 3 bases and J dropped 7; count of bases not matched to a gene: 9. In germline, CDR1 is KGHSH, CDR2 LQKENI. This chain's CDR3 is CASSPPGLAGVGTQYF. The CDR3 bases are TGTGCCAGCTCACCGCCGGGACTAGCGGGTGTGGGGACCCAGTACTTC. Combining the CDR3 with reference TRBV18 and TRBJ2-5 gives the whole variable domain NAGVMQNPRHLVRRRGQEARLRCSPMKGHSHVYWYRQLPEEGLKFMVYLQKENIIDESGMPKERFSAEFPKEGPSILRIQQVVRGDSAAYFCASSPPGLAGVGTQYFGPGTRLLVL.

A remark on this clone: One junction end does not reproduce the germline sequence, and a read error may be involved. The genes are TRBV18 and TRBJ2-3, with 8 bases identical to TRBD1. Germline V gives CDR1 KGHSH, CDR2 LQKENI. The CDR3 sequence is 16 residues long. CDR3 in amino acids: CASPPQGASSTDTQYF. CDR3 nucleotide sequence: TGTGCCAGCCCACCTCAGGGGGCCTCTAGCACAGATACGCAGTATTTT.

The J gene is TRBJ1-2, the V gene TRBV28, with D perhaps matching TRBD1 (5 bases). Germline assignment: CDR1 MDHEN and CDR2 SYDVKM. The CDR3 covers 16 residues. V shed 3 bases and J shed 5 bases, with 19 bases lying between them. This chain's CDR3 is CASSFPAGPSLYGYTF. In DNA form, the CDR3 reads TGTGCCAGCAGTTTTCCGGCAGGGCCCTCTCTATATGGCTACACCTTC.

The chain joins TRBV5-1 to TRBJ2-7, with a possible D match to TRBD2 (5 bases). The CDR3 is made up of 12 amino acids. V lost 4 bases to trimming and J lost 9 bases, with 14 bases between them. From germline, CDR1 is SGHRS and CDR2 YFSETQ. CDR3 sequence (DNA): TGCGCCAGCAGCCAAGAGGATCGGGGGCAGTACTTC. This gives the protein CASSQEDRGQYF.

V usage is TRBV29-1 and J usage is TRBJ2-3; 13 bases align to TRBD2. Germline loops: CDR1 SQVTM, CDR2 ANQGSEA. The CDR3 has 13 residues. J gave up 4 bases and V 6 bases, and 1 base lay outside the gene matches. In DNA form, the CDR3 reads TGCAGCGTCGGGACTAGCGGGGCAGATACGCAGTATTTT. This encodes CSVGTSGADTQYF.

This chain uses TRBV10-3 with TRBJ1-5; 7 bases are a match to TRBD1. Germline trimming cut 7 bases from V and 4 bases from J; bases unmatched to any gene: 4. Germline V CDR1 and CDR2: ENHRY, SYGVKD. This CDR3 is built from 13 residues. The CDR3 protein is CAITRDRNQPQHF. DNA of the CDR3: TGTGCCATCACCCGGGACAGAAATCAGCCCCAGCATTTT.

The chain couples TRBV25-1 to TRBJ1-2, with 11 positions matching TRBD1. From germline, CDR1 is MGHDK and CDR2 SYGVNS. The ends lost 3 bases at V and 0 bases at J; junction bases unmatched: 6. The CDR3 has 17 amino acids. In DNA form, the CDR3 reads TGTGCCAGCAGTGACTCCGGGACAGGGGGGTCTAACTATGGCTACACCTTC. Translation: CASSDSGTGGSNYGYTF.

The chain recombines TRBV13 with TRBJ2-7; D unclear. CDR1 and CDR2 from the germline V gene are PRHDT and FYEKMQ (reference sequence). This CDR3 is built from 13 residues. Trimming shortened V by 0 bases and J by 3 bases, and 6 bases separated the two germline ends. The CDR3 is CASSLGNGYEQYF. Here the CDR3 DNA reads TGTGCCAGCAGCTTAGGCAACGGCTACGAGCAGTACTTC.

The V call is TRBV20-1, the J call TRBJ2-3; weak D call: TRBD2 (5 bases). V was cut by 3 bases and J by 3 bases, with 16 bases left in between. Germline V CDR1 and CDR2: DFQATT, SNEGSKA (reference sequence). CDR3 length: 15 amino acids. CDR3 sequence (DNA): TGCAGTGCTAGTGAACCCCGGGATCGGACAGATACGCAGTATTTT. This gives the protein CSASEPRDRTDTQYF.

V gene TRBV3-1 (or the pseudogene TRBV3-2) combines with J gene TRBJ1-2; 11 positions agree with TRBD1. J lost 7 bases, V lost 4 bases, and 11 bases had no gene match. Germline CDR1 is LGHDT and CDR2 is YNNKEL (reference sequence). This CDR3 is 16 amino acids long. This chain's CDR3 is CASSLRRGQGVAGYTF. As DNA, the CDR3 is TGTGCCAGCAGCCTAAGGCGGGGACAGGGGGTAGCTGGCTACACCTTC.

The genes are TRBV21-1 and TRBJ2-7; the table names TRBD2, a call not compared with the DNA. TRBV21-1 represents a pseudogene. The CDR3 has 16 residues. CDR3 nucleotide sequence: TGTGCCAGCCGGACTAGCGGGAGGGCGCCGTCCTACGAGCAGTACTTC. Protein sequence: CASRTSGRAPSYEQYF.

V is TRBV27 and J is TRBJ2-3; possibly TRBD2 for D (6 bases). Trimming left V 2 bases short and J 5 bases short, with 11 bases between. CDR1 and CDR2 from the germline V gene are MNHEY and SMNVEV (reference sequence). The CDR3 runs 14 residues. The CDR3 here is CASSLAWGVDTQYF. CDR3 in DNA: TGTGCCAGCAGTTTAGCCTGGGGGGTAGATACGCAGTATTTT.

The chain links TRBV7-2 to TRBJ1-4; D remains unclear. The V end lost 0 bases, the J end lost 4 bases, and 9 bases lay between the germline ends. The CDR3 contains 15 residues. CDR1 and CDR2 (germline): SGHTA, FQGNSA. The CDR3: CASSLAPNFNEKLFF. The CDR3 DNA reads as TGTGCCAGCAGCTTAGCCCCAAATTTTAATGAAAAACTGTTTTTT. The variable domain in full, with the rest retrieved from reference TRBV7-2 and TRBJ1-4, is GAGVSQSPSNKVTEKGKDVELRCDPISGHTALYWYRQSLGQGLEFLIYFQGNSAPDKSGLPSDRFSAERTGGSVSTLTIQRTQQEDSAVYLCASSLAPNFNEKLFFGSGTQLSVL.

This chain links TRBV5-1 with TRBJ2-4; 8 bases line up with TRBD1. The germline gives CDR1 SGHRS, CDR2 YFSETQ. There are 13 residues in the CDR3. V lost 4 bases and J lost 6; bases outside the gene matches: 3. CDR3 in DNA: TGCGCCAGCAGCCAGGGGACAGGAAACATTCAGTACTTC. This encodes CASSQGTGNIQYF.